A selection of T cell receptor beta chains follows, all from one sample in a study of cytomegalovirus exposure and HLA in healthy donors. TCRdb's copy holds only in-frame clones and misses some; the assay was immunoSEQ multiplex PCR. There are more than 90,000 clones in the sample; more than 70% occur only once, and 4.5% to 6% lies in the top ten. The sample consisted of PBMCs. The receptors here all came from a man younger than 30 in good health and CMV-seronegative. CDR3s include the opening cysteine and the closing phenylalanine or tryptophan. The D gene is left open where the match is weak. Only some rows state a clone size, as once, few, many or a class for expanded clones.

D,J,V,size,CDR3,DNA
NA,TRBJ2-1,TRBV6-1,NA,CASKVVGADSNEQFF,TGTGCCAGCAAGGTCGTGGGGGCCGATTCCAATGAGCAGTTCTTC
TRBD2,TRBJ2-1,TRBV6-1,once,CASNPSGRTYEQFF,TGTGCCAGCAACCCTAGCGGGAGGACCTATGAGCAGTTCTTC
NA,TRBJ1-2,TRBV10-3,NA,CAISDSFGYTF,TGTGCCATCAGTGACTCCTTCGGCTACACCTTC
TRBD1,TRBJ1-1,TRBV6-1,NA,CASSTTGGITEAFF,TGTGCCAGCAGTACGACAGGGGGTATCACTGAAGCTTTCTTT
TRBD1,TRBJ1-5,TRBV6-5,NA,CASSSTGDQPQHF,TGTGCCAGCAGTTCGACAGGGGACCAGCCCCAGCATTTT
NA,TRBJ1-5,TRBV9,NA,CASSAGWDQPQHF,TGTGCCAGCAGCGCAGGGTGGGATCAGCCCCAGCATTTT
NA,TRBJ2-1,TRBV30,NA,CAWSFQSGSYNEQFF,TGTGCCTGGAGTTTCCAGAGCGGTTCCTACAATGAGCAGTTCTTC
TRBD1,TRBJ1-2,TRBV27,NA,CASRPLGGEYGYTF,TGTGCCAGCCGCCCCCTAGGGGGCGAGTATGGCTACACCTTC
TRBD2,TRBJ2-3,TRBV5-1,NA,CASSTGLAGEGDTQYF,TGCGCCAGCAGCACGGGACTAGCGGGGGAAGGGGATACGCAGTATTTT
TRBD1,TRBJ1-2,TRBV6-5,once,CASSLGQGAFGYTF,TGTGCCAGCAGTCTGGGACAGGGGGCTTTTGGCTACACCTTC
NA,TRBJ1-2,TRBV20-1,NA,CSASRGSYTF,TGCAGTGCTAGTCGCGGAAGCTACACCTTC
TRBD1,TRBJ1-2,TRBV11-2,NA,CASSLDGTVDGYTF,TGTGCCAGCAGCTTAGATGGGACAGTGGATGGCTACACCTTC
TRBD1,TRBJ2-2,TRBV7-9,NA,CASSSDRGDTGELFF,TGTGCCAGCAGCTCGGACAGGGGGGACACCGGGGAGCTGTTTTTT
NA,TRBJ1-5,TRBV19,NA,CASSIVWGGNQPQHF,TGTGCCAGTAGTATAGTATGGGGGGGCAATCAGCCCCAGCATTTT
TRBD2,TRBJ2-7,TRBV7-2,NA,CASSRGGLAGSYEQYF,TGTGCCAGCAGCCGGGGTGGGCTAGCGGGATCCTACGAGCAGTACTTC
NA,TRBJ2-2,TRBV1,once,CTSSQDPGGTGELFF,TGCACCAGCAGCCAAGATCCCGGGGGTACCGGGGAGCTGTTTTTT
NA,TRBJ2-3,TRBV2,NA,CASSVFTDTQYF,TGTGCCAGCAGTGTATTCACAGATACGCAGTATTTT
NA,TRBJ1-3,TRBV6-5,NA,CASSYRGTGNTIYF,TGTGCCAGCAGTTACAGGGGGACCGGAAACACCATATATTTT
TRBD1,TRBJ1-4,TRBV30,once,CAWSKTGGSRTNEKLFF,TGTGCCTGGAGTAAAACAGGGGGCAGCCGGACTAATGAAAAACTGTTTTTT
NA,TRBJ1-2,TRBV19,NA,CASSSTGYGYGYTF,TGTGCCAGTAGTTCAACAGGGTATGGTTATGGCTACACCTTC
TRBD1,TRBJ1-1,TRBV6-1,NA,CASSIGTVNTEAFF,TGTGCCAGCAGTATCGGGACAGTCAACACTGAAGCTTTCTTT
TRBD1,TRBJ1-4,TRBV6-5,NA,CASSTGGVSEKLFF,TGTGCCAGCAGCACAGGGGGGGTAAGTGAAAAACTGTTTTTT
NA,TRBJ2-7,TRBV27,NA,CASSSGQFYEQYF,TGTGCCAGCAGTTCGGGACAATTCTACGAGCAGTACTTC
NA,TRBJ1-1,TRBV7-9,NA,CASSAGVNGFF,TGTGCCAGCAGCGCCGGGGTAAACGGTTTCTTT
NA,TRBJ1-2,TRBV5-1,NA,CASSSEAFNYGYTF,TGCGCCAGCAGCTCTGAGGCTTTTAACTATGGCTACACCTTC
TRBD2,TRBJ2-2,TRBV19,NA,CASSTRGRLAGETGELFF,TGTGCCAGTAGTACCCGAGGGCGACTAGCGGGGGAGACCGGGGAGCTGTTTTTT
TRBD1,TRBJ2-7,TRBV15,NA,CATSRSPGQGLYEQYF,TGTGCCACCAGCAGATCCCCGGGACAGGGTCTCTACGAGCAGTACTTC
NA,TRBJ2-5,TRBV30,NA,CAWARGRGVYQETQYF,TGTGCCTGGGCCCGGGGGAGGGGGGTGTACCAAGAGACCCAGTACTTC
TRBD1,TRBJ2-1,TRBV19,NA,CASSIRKQGAFSSYNEQFF,TGTGCCAGTAGTATCCGAAAACAGGGGGCGTTCAGCTCCTACAATGAGCAGTTCTTC
NA,TRBJ1-5,TRBV5-1,NA,CASSWGVGGQPQHF,TGCGCCAGCAGCTGGGGGGTGGGGGGTCAGCCCCAGCATTTT
NA,TRBJ2-7,TRBV27,NA,CASSLRVGREQYF,TGTGCCAGCAGTTTACGGGTAGGGAGGGAGCAGTACTTC
NA,TRBJ1-2,TRBV6-5,few,CASSIGGGGYTF,TGTGCCAGCAGCATTGGTGGAGGGGGCTACACCTTC
NA,TRBJ1-3,TRBV7-9,NA,CASSAVRANTIYF,TGTGCCAGCAGCGCGGTGCGGGCAAACACCATATATTTT
NA,TRBJ1-1,TRBV30,once,CAWSVLYGAFF,TGTGCCTGGAGTGTACTCTACGGAGCTTTCTTT
NA,TRBJ1-2,TRBV19,NA,CASSLHRGARSYGYTF,TGTGCCAGTAGTCTTCATCGCGGGGCTCGGAGCTATGGCTACACCTTC